The 22 T cell receptor beta chains below were found in one sample sequenced in a study of neoadjuvant anti-PD-1 for oral cavity cancer (dated by TCRdb to the early 2020s). The sample's time point label, in plain terms: before neoadjuvant nivolumab. The library was prepared using the immunoSEQ multiplex PCR assay. Imported from immuneACCESS, the table was reduced by TCRdb to in-frame sequences with V and J called. These copies leave out some clones; in studies compared against another copy, an unresolved V gene accounts for under half, and the cause of the remainder is not known. The sample table records more than 6,500 clones; around 70% of these occur just once. The ten biggest clones cover around 3.1% of the sample. Sample: PBMCs, taken before nivolumab (anti-PD-1) treatment. These receptors were collected from a person aged 40 to 85 with oral cavity squamous cell carcinoma.

This rearrangement joins TRBV18 to TRBJ1-4, with D uncertain. V was cut by 3 bases and J by 3 bases, with 14 bases left in between. The CDR3 contains 16 residues. CDR1 and CDR2 (germline): KGHSH, LQKENI. As DNA, the CDR3 is TGTGCCAGCTCACCGGGCAGAAGTCAGTCTAATGAAAAACTGTTTTTT. This translates into CASSPGRSQSNEKLFF. The full variable domain, its missing parts supplied by reference TRBV18 and TRBJ1-4, is NAGVMQNPRHLVRRRGQEARLRCSPMKGHSHVYWYRQLPEEGLKFMVYLQKENIIDESGMPKERFSAEFPKEGPSILRIQQVVRGDSAAYFCASSPGRSQSNEKLFFGSGTQLSVL.

The chain links TRBV2 to TRBJ1-2, with D perhaps TRBD1 (6 bases). Trimming shortened V by 4 bases and J by 1 base, and 10 bases separated the two germline ends. CDR1 SNHLY and CDR2 FYNNEI come from the germline V gene. The CDR3 runs 14 residues. The CDR3 reads CASSGRTVNYGYTF. The CDR3 DNA follows: TGTGCCAGCAGTGGCAGGACAGTTAACTATGGCTACACCTTC.

The chain joins TRBV5-1 to TRBJ2-3; TRBD2 is a possible D gene (6 bases). The length of the CDR3 is 14 residues. The V end lost 3 bases, the J end lost 0 bases, and 8 bases lay between the germline ends. Germline V lookup: CDR1 SGHRS, CDR2 YFSETQ. DNA of the CDR3: TGCGCCAGCAGCTGGGGGGAGAGCACAGATACGCAGTATTTT. Translation gives CASSWGESTDTQYF.

This chain joins TRBV27 and TRBJ1-1, with D perhaps TRBD1 (6 bases). The CDR3 has 15 residues. V shed 2 bases and J shed 1 base, with 11 bases lying between them. Germline values: CDR1 MNHEY, CDR2 SMNVEV (reference sequence). The DNA for the CDR3 is TGTGCCAGCAGTTTAAGCCCAGGGGAGAACACTGAAGCTTTCTTT. Translation: CASSLSPGENTEAFF.

The chain couples TRBV7-9 to TRBJ1-2; weak D call: TRBD1 (6 bases). The CDR3 spans 14 residues. V shed 3 bases and J shed 8 bases, with 16 bases lying between them. Germline CDR1 reads SEHNR; CDR2 reads FQNEAQ (reference sequence). In nucleotides, the CDR3 is TGTGCCAGCAGCTTGTCCCAACAGGGTGACGGCTACACCTTC. Its protein product is CASSLSQQGDGYTF.

This clone was found a few times. The chain recombines TRBV5-1 with TRBJ1-2; perhaps TRBD1 as D (6 bases). Germline V lookup: CDR1 SGHRS, CDR2 YFSETQ. Trimming stripped 4 bases from V and 2 bases from J, with 9 bases between. The CDR3 has 13 residues. The CDR3 sequence is CASSNGQNYGYTF. The CDR3 nucleotides are TGCGCCAGCAGCAACGGACAGAACTATGGCTACACCTTC.

This chain connects TRBV5-1 to TRBJ2-5; D might be TRBD1 (6 bases). Looked up from germline, CDR1 is SGHRS and CDR2 is YFSETQ. The V end lost 1 base, the J end lost 7 bases, and 11 bases lay between the germline ends. The CDR3 consists of 13 residues. CDR3 residues: CASSLQGFGTQYF. In DNA, the CDR3 is TGCGCCAGCAGCTTGCAGGGGTTTGGGACCCAGTACTTC. The whole variable domain, filled in from reference TRBV5-1 and TRBJ2-5, reads KAGVTQTPRYLIKTRGQQVTLSCSPISGHRSVSWYQQTPGQGLQFLFEYFSETQRNKGNFPGRFSGRQFSNSRSEMNVSTLELGDSALYLCASSLQGFGTQYFGPGTRLLVL.

This rearrangement joins TRBV2 to TRBJ1-6, with a tentative D call TRBD1 (5 bases). The length of the CDR3 is 15 residues. Deletions cut 3 bases from V and 8 bases from J, with 14 bases between. Germline lookup yields CDR1 SNHLY and CDR2 FYNNEI. Here the CDR3 DNA reads TGTGCCAGCAGTGATCGGGGGAGGGATCATTCACCCCTCCACTTT. This encodes CASSDRGRDHSPLHF.

The V gene is TRBV7-9, the J gene TRBJ2-3, with 8 bases that match TRBD2. The length of the CDR3 is 15 residues. V was pared by 8 bases and J by 4 bases, with 11 bases of the junction left unmatched. CDR1 and CDR2 (germline): SEHNR, FQNEAQ (reference sequence). DNA for the CDR3: TGTGCCAGCCTAGGGCGGGGGGAGGAGGCAGATACGCAGTATTTT. Protein product: CASLGRGEEADTQYF.

The chain employs TRBV7-8 and TRBJ1-6; D unresolved. Germline assignment: CDR1 SGHVS and CDR2 FQNEAQ. Trimming left V 1 base short and J 4 bases short, with 8 bases between. This CDR3 spans 15 amino acids. This CDR3 reads CASSLDGVYNSPLHF. CDR3 in DNA: TGTGCCAGCAGCTTAGACGGGGTGTATAATTCACCCCTCCACTTT.

This sequence joins TRBV6-5 and TRBJ1-6; D is possibly TRBD1 (6 bases). The germline CDR1 and CDR2 sequences are MNHEY and SVGAGI. The CDR3 is made up of 15 amino acids. V was cut by 0 bases and J by 5 bases, with 8 bases left in between. The CDR3 protein is CASSYSAGDNSPLHF. CDR3 sequence (DNA): TGTGCCAGCAGTTACTCGGCAGGGGATAATTCACCCCTCCACTTT.

The chain joins TRBV7-8 to TRBJ1-5; 7 bases are a match to TRBD1. The germline V gene has CDR1 SGHVS and CDR2 FQNEAQ. CDR3 size: 17 residues. The V gene end was trimmed by 0 bases and the J gene end by 3 bases; junction bases not matched to a gene: 8. CDR3 sequence: CASSLAVRTGYNQPQHF. CDR3 nucleotides: TGTGCCAGCAGCTTAGCGGTTCGGACAGGCTACAATCAGCCCCAGCATTTT.

The rearrangement joins TRBV7-2 to TRBJ2-5; tentatively, D is TRBD1 (6 bases). CDR3 size: 16 residues. Per the germline V gene, CDR1 is SGHTA and CDR2 is FQGNSA. Trimming took off 5 bases at V and 2 bases at J, with 18 bases between the two ends. CDR3 region: CASSVRRVRGQETQYF. For the CDR3, the DNA is TGTGCCAGCAGCGTTAGAAGAGTAAGGGGGCAAGAGACCCAGTACTTC.

V is TRBV5-1 and J is TRBJ2-7, with TRBD2 matching 7 bases. The CDR3 loop spans 15 amino acids. Per germline, CDR1 SGHRS and CDR2 YFSETQ. The V and J ends lost 4 bases and 2 bases, in that order; junction bases with no gene match: 9. The CDR3, as DNA: TGCGCCAGCAGCAGGACCGGGGAGGGGCCCTACGAGCAGTACTTC. Amino acid sequence: CASSRTGEGPYEQYF. The full variable domain, completed using reference TRBV5-1 and TRBJ2-7, is KAGVTQTPRYLIKTRGQQVTLSCSPISGHRSVSWYQQTPGQGLQFLFEYFSETQRNKGNFPGRFSGRQFSNSRSEMNVSTLELGDSALYLCASSRTGEGPYEQYFGPGTRLTVT.

The rearrangement uses TRBV5-4 and TRBJ2-1; 9 bases match TRBD1. CDR3 size: 15 residues. Germline V lookup: CDR1 SGHNT, CDR2 YYREEE (reference sequence). Trimming at V came to 0 bases and at J to 13 bases, leaving 11 bases not matched to a gene. The CDR3 reads CASSLELQGARLQFF. The CDR3 DNA sequence: TGTGCCAGCAGCTTGGAGCTACAGGGGGCGCGCCTCCAGTTCTTC. Variable domain in full (rest from reference TRBV5-4 and TRBJ2-1): ETGVTQSPTHLIKTRGQQVTLRCSSQSGHNTVSWYQQALGQGPQFIFQYYREEENGRGNFPPRFSGLQFPNYSSELNVNALELDDSALYLCASSLELQGARLQFFGPGTRLTVL.

The V call is TRBV7-9, the J call TRBJ1-1, with 9 bases lining up with TRBD1. From germline, CDR1 is SEHNR and CDR2 FQNEAQ (reference sequence). The CDR3 covers 16 residues. Losses at the gene ends were 4 bases for V and 5 bases for J; bases not matched to a gene: 11. In nucleotides, the CDR3 is TGTGCCAGCAGCTCCCGGACAGGGGCGGAAGAAACTGAAGCTTTCTTT. Amino acid sequence: CASSSRTGAEETEAFF.

This clone was picked up a small number of times. The genes are TRBV4-2 and TRBJ1-4, with D hard to call. Trimming removed 0 bases from V and 9 bases from J, with 5 bases in between. Germline-derived CDR1 and CDR2 are LGHNA and YNFKEQ. The CDR3 spans 12 residues. CDR3 sequence: CASSQEAKKLFF. The CDR3 DNA reads as TGTGCCAGCAGCCAAGAAGCGAAAAAACTGTTTTTT.

The genes are TRBV4-3 and TRBJ2-7, with D possibly matching TRBD2 (5 bases). The CDR3 loop spans 17 amino acids. Germline-derived CDR1 and CDR2 are LGHNA and YSLEER. V was trimmed by 0 bases and J by 0 bases, leaving 15 bases between them. The CDR3, as DNA: TGCGCCAGCAGCCAAGATTATCGGGGAACCCGCTCCTACGAGCAGTACTTC. It yields the protein CASSQDYRGTRSYEQYF.

The rearrangement links TRBV10-3 to TRBJ2-3, with D maybe TRBD2 (6 bases). This CDR3 has 15 amino acids. CDR1 and CDR2 from the germline V gene are ENHRY and SYGVKD. Trimming left V 7 bases short and J 4 bases short, with 18 bases between. The CDR3 protein is CAITTDGGGADTQYF. The CDR3 DNA is TGTGCCATCACCACGGACGGAGGAGGGGCAGATACGCAGTATTTT.

V usage is TRBV25-1 and J usage is TRBJ1-5; D is undetermined. The CDR3 length is 13 residues. Germline V gene data show CDR1 as MGHDK and CDR2 as SYGVNS. V dropped 5 bases and J dropped 0 bases, with 5 bases sitting between them. DNA of the CDR3: TGTGCCAGCAGTCCTAATAGCAATCAGCCCCAGCATTTT. Translating gives CASSPNSNQPQHF. The variable domain in full, completed from reference TRBV25-1 and TRBJ1-5, reads EADIYQTPRYLVIGTGKKITLECSQTMGHDKMYWYQQDPGMELHLIHYSYGVNSTEKGDLSSESTVSRIRTEHFPLTLESARPSHTSQYLCASSPNSNQPQHFGDGTRLSIL.

This rearrangement joins TRBV6-5 to TRBJ2-7, with TRBD2 as a possible D gene (7 bases). CDR3 length equals 15 residues. Germline CDR1 reads MNHEY; CDR2 reads SVGAGI. Between the trimmed V and J ends, which lost 7 bases and 2 bases, there was a span of 18 bases. The CDR3 coding sequence is TGTGCCAGCATGATGGGCGGGGGCGAAACCTACGAGCAGTACTTC. The encoded protein is CASMMGGGETYEQYF.

This clone appeared a single time. The V and J genes are TRBV29-1 and TRBJ1-1; D uncertain. Germline V gene sequence: CDR1 SQVTM, CDR2 ANQGSEA. This CDR3 comprises 11 residues. V lost 4 bases and J 6 bases, leaving 9 bases between the germline ends. DNA for the CDR3: TGCAGCGTTGTCCCAGGAGCTGAAGCTTTCTTT. The encoded protein is CSVVPGAEAFF.